This TCR beta chain was identified in a study of blood T cell repertoires in COVID-19. The CDR3 is 17 amino acids. Germline V gene sequence: CDR1 SNHLY, CDR2 FYNNEI. J lost 4 bases, V lost 6 bases, and 6 bases had no gene match. In the authors' methods: Estimated nucleated cell counts came from reference gene primer amplification. Method: immunoSEQ multiplex PCR; TCRdb's copy keeps in-frame clones and lacks some. The V and J calls and the clone size are those of that table, but D and trimming were determined from the DNA. This table has fewer than 150,000 clones, roughly four fifths appearing once. The rearrangement joins TRBV2 to TRBJ2-2, with 15 nucleotides matching TRBD2. The TCR was taken from a human donor in a cohort sampled during active COVID-19. The sample taken for sequencing was peripheral blood. The CDR3 DNA is TGTGCCAGCAGGGGGACTAGCGGGGGGACAATCACCGGGGAGCTGTTTTTT. This gives the protein CASRGTSGGTITGELFF.